A single TCR beta chain is shown here with its context. Its antigen is unknown. The sample comes from a study of T cell responses to AZD1222 COVID-19 vaccine. Whole-study findings and limits: Donors skewed white British and female; clonal diversity was possibly underestimated.

The protocol was immunoSEQ multiplex PCR, while the TCRdb copy is restricted to in-frame clones and leaves out a portion. The sample lists 150,000 to 160,000 clones, over 90% occurring once. Here the sequenced sample was peripheral blood, taken 28 days after the second AZD1222 dose. The TCR sequence derives from an adult who received the AZD1222 COVID-19 vaccine.

CDR3 amino acids: CASSSWDFSSYEQYF. The CDR3 DNA follows: TGTGCCAGCAGTTCCTGGGACTTTAGCTCCTACGAGCAGTACTTC. The V and J genes are TRBV7-9 and TRBJ2-7; TRBD2 might be the D (6 bases). This CDR3 comprises 15 residues. The germline gives CDR1 SEHNR, CDR2 FQNEAQ (reference sequence). Trimming stripped 6 bases from V and 0 bases from J, with 15 bases between.